This is a list of T cell receptor beta chains from one sample in a study of identifying expanded T cells in peripheral blood. Data came from immunoSEQ multiplex PCR; TCRdb stores just in-frame clones and leaves some out. This repertoire shows about 82,000 clones, about 87% found once; its top ten account for around 7%. Material: blood. The source is a person aged 18-70 years in good health. Both conserved end residues are part of each CDR3.

v_call	j_call	cdr3_aa
TRBV18	TRBJ2-1	CASSPQGPSSYNEQFF
TRBV7-9	TRBJ1-2	CASSFTINGYTF
TRBV7-9	TRBJ1-4	CASSSRSPDTATNEKLFF
TRBV7-9	TRBJ2-6	CASRRSGAGANVLTF
TRBV5-6	TRBJ2-1	CASSSRLAGVKGQFF
TRBV5-6	TRBJ2-7	CASSFGLTGGSYEQYF
TRBV27	TRBJ1-1	CASSRITTGGYGMNTEAFF
TRBV11-3	TRBJ2-5	CASSPTGAETQYF
TRBV7-2	TRBJ1-2	CASSLIRGFNYGYTF
TRBV7-9	TRBJ2-3	CASSRRGRTDTQYF
TRBV7-2	TRBJ1-6	CASSPEQGNNSPLHF
TRBV7-9	TRBJ1-2	CASSFGQTNYGYTF
TRBV5-4	TRBJ2-3	CASSLEGLRADTQYF
TRBV5-8	TRBJ1-1	CASSSGLLNTEAFF
TRBV7-9	TRBJ2-5	CASSLGGTGDPKDGTQYF
TRBV21-1	TRBJ1-4	CASRLLRDSNEKLFF
TRBV6-1	TRBJ1-5	CASSVTDSNQPQHF
TRBV7-2	TRBJ1-5	CASSLARQFNQPQHF
TRBV5-1	TRBJ1-2	CASSFEQHYGYTF
TRBV2	TRBJ1-2	CASSQGQGTNYGYTF
TRBV6-5	TRBJ1-2	CASSSTGSGGYTF
TRBV11-3	TRBJ1-1	CASSLNEGTEAFF
TRBV2	TRBJ2-7	CASNSQGNCLF
TRBV6-1	TRBJ2-4	CASSNEGRDIQYF
TRBV10-3	TRBJ1-1	CAISDVREGTEAFF
TRBV7-6	TRBJ2-4	CASSSGQGLIHIQYF
TRBV19	TRBJ2-4	CASSMGGLPFQYF
TRBV6-5	TRBJ2-7	CASRLADASYEQYF
TRBV6-1	TRBJ2-5	CASSPRRGIETQYF
TRBV5-3	TRBJ1-1	CARSTGYRGNTEAFF
TRBV5-1	TRBJ2-1	CASSTETGRSYNEQFF
TRBV4-1	TRBJ1-1	CASSQEGNRGVTEAFF
TRBV19	TRBJ1-2	CASRGLGSTNYGYTF
TRBV2	TRBJ2-7	CASSGSTGRAYEQYF
TRBV19	TRBJ1-4	CASRELRATEKLFF
TRBV9	TRBJ1-4	CASSVGGSRSEKLFF